The source of this TCR beta chain is a study of monozygotic twins with inflammatory bowel disease. Study-wide results and limits: With inverse Simpson as the measure, TCRbeta diversity was lower in IBD patients than in healthy co-twins. Relative clonotype sharing with others was diminished in IBD patients versus healthy twins, particularly with disease activity. Patients got different immunosuppressive treatments, which may have made their repertoires more variable.

The CDR3 has 13 residues. Germline lookup yields CDR1 SGHRS and CDR2 YFSETQ. The team made cDNA by running eight separate reactions for each sample. TCRdb re-called the 5' RACE reads; every CDR3 protein appears as one record, without DNA. The sample yields about 380,000 distinct CDR3 sequences, of which the top ten take up around 2.6%. Points on this clonotype: The antigen is not known.

Sequencing was performed on blood. The chain employs TRBV5-1 and TRBJ1-5. This clonotype was obtained from a human donor with ulcerative colitis or Crohn's disease, or a healthy co-twin of an affected twin (not recorded which). The CDR3 sequence: CASSLAPERPQHF. Full variable domain (remainder filled in from reference TRBV5-1 and TRBJ1-5): KAGVTQTPRYLIKTRGQQVTLSCSPISGHRSVSWYQQTPGQGLQFLFEYFSETQRNKGNFPGRFSGRQFSNSRSEMNVSTLELGDSALYLCASSLAPERPQHFGDGTRLSIL.